The TCR beta chain under discussion was sequenced for a study of shared clonotypes between healthy human individuals. Study results and limitations: A limitation of the genetic and exposure-history diversity represented arose from few donors. Incomplete sequencing of sorted subsets was indicated by rarefaction despite large depth.

On this clone itself: As yet, its antigen is unknown.

Germline V gene data show CDR1 as SGHTA and CDR2 as FQGNSA. The CDR3 covers 17 residues. J was trimmed by 8 bases and V by 3 bases; bases with no gene match: 10. It was at deep level that the assay was run. Only in-frame clones appear in the TCRdb table, and some are missing; sequencing was by immunoSEQ multiplex PCR. Of approximately 2,000,000 clones listed, roughly 92% are singletons. This chain uses TRBV7-2 with TRBJ2-1; TRBD2 agrees at 13 bases. The clonotype was recovered from a young man in good health. Some clones in this sample may be carry-over from other donors' samples. Sequenced sample: naive CD4+ T cells from PBMCs. As for subset: CD45RA+ positively selected. CDR3 in amino acids: CASSLGRLAGGVHEQFF. In nucleotides, the CDR3 is TGTGCCAGCAGCTTGGGCCGACTAGCGGGAGGTGTCCATGAGCAGTTCTTC.